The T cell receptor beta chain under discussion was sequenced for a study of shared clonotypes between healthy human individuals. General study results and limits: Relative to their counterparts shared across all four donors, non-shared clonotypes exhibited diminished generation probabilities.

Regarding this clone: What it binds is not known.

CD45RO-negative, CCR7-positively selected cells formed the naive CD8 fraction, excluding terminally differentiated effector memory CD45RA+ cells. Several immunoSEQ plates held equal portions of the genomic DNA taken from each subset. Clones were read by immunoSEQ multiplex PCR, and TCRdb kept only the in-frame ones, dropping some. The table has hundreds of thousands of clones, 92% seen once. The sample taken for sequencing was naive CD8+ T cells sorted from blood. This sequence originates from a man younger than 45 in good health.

CDR3 sequence reads: CSVEGTSGRGSYNEQFF. CDR3 coding DNA: TGCAGCGTTGAGGGGACTAGCGGGAGGGGGTCCTACAATGAGCAGTTCTTC. The chain carries TRBV29-1 and TRBJ2-1; 16 bases agree with TRBD2. The germline CDR1 and CDR2 sequences are SQVTM and ANQGSEA. The CDR3 has 17 amino acids. After removal of 3 bases from V and 1 base from J, the junction contained 3 bases not matched to a gene.